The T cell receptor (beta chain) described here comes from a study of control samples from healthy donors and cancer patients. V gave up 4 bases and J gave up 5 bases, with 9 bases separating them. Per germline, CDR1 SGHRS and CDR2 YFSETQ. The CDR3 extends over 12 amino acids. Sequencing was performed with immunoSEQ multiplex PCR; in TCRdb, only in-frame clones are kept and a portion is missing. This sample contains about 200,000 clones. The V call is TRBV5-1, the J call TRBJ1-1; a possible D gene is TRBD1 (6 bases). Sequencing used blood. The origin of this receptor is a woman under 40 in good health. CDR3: CASSRGQTEAFF. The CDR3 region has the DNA TGCGCCAGCAGCCGCGGACAGACTGAAGCTTTCTTT.